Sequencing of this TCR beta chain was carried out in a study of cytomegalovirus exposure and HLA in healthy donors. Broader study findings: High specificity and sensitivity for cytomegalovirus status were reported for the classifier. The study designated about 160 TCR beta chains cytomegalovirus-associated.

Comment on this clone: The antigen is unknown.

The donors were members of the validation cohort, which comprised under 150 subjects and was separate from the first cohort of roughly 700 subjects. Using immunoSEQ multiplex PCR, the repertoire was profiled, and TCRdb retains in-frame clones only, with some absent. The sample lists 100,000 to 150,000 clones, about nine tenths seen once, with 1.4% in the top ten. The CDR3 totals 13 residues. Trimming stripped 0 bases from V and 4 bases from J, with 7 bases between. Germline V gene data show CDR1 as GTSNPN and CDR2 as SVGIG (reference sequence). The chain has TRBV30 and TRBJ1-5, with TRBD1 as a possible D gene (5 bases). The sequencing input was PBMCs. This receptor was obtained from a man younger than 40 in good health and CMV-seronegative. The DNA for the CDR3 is TGTGCCTGGAGTGTCCAGGGAAATCAGCCCCAGCATTTT. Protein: CAWSVQGNQPQHF.